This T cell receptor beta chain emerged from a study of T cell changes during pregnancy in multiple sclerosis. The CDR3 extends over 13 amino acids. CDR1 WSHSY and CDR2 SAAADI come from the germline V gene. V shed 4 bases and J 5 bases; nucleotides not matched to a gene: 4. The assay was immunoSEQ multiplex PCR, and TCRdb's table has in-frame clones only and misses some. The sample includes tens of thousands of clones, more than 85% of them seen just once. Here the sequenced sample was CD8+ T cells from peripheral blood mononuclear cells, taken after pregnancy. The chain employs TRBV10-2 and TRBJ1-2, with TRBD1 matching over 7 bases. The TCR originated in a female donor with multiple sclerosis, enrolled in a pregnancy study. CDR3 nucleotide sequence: TGCGCCAGCAGTGCGACAGGGTTGTATGGCTACACCTTC. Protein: CASSATGLYGYTF.